This T cell receptor beta chain was recorded in a study of OX40 agonist ivuxolimab in advanced cancers. For the study in its entirety: Ivuxolimab, which targeted the costimulatory receptor OX40 (CD134), was an agonistic, fully human IgG2 monoclonal antibody. In the dose-escalation cohort, 65% to 90% of patients were male, and the mean age was approximately 60 years, with a range of about 20 to 79. Partial responses occurred in three dose-escalation patients: two with cutaneous melanoma and one with hepatocellular carcinoma. Of the approximately 50 patients in dose escalation, about 19 had hepatocellular carcinoma, about 15 had melanoma, 9 had renal cell carcinoma and 9 had head and neck cancer. Intravenous ivuxolimab was administered to patients every 2 weeks at six dose levels: 0.01, 0.1, 0.3, 1.5, 3 and 10 mg/kg. Peripheral TCRbeta sequencing was intended to test whether TCR sequence diversity was altered and clonal T-cell expansion was caused by ivuxolimab. Prior anti-PD-1, anti-PD-L1 or anti-CTLA-4 therapy was permitted, and approximately 42% of dose-escalation patients had received checkpoint inhibitors. The paper covers the monotherapy dose-escalation part of the phase I ivuxolimab trial, which included N ≈ 50 patients. The paper's findings and limits, for the study overall: Which antigens the clonally expanded peripheral T cells were specific for was not determined. On average, CD8+ T cells showed more expanded clones than CD4+ T cells after ivuxolimab. Low levels of normalized T-cell clonal expansion were also shown by some nonresponding patients. At doses of 0.1 to 3.0 mg/kg, clonal expansion of both CD4+ and CD8+ blood T cells was observed from baseline to week 6. In the 0.1-3.0 mg/kg groups, partial responders were among the patients with the lowest normalized peripheral clonal expansion, particularly in CD8+ T cells.

Genomic DNA was isolated from the sorted cells so that the TCRbeta CDR3 region could be sequenced. TCRbeta CDR3 regions were sequenced using the immunoSEQ Assay. TCRdb re-hosts the immuneACCESS table, in-frame sequences only. Its copies lack some clones; in the studies checked, an unresolved V gene accounts for under half of them, and the cause for the rest is not known. In this sample the table shows 71,000 or so clones, approximately 90% of which occur a single time. The ten largest account for about 1% of the sample. The CDR3, cysteine through phenylalanine, is 14 amino acids long. Only CDR3 DNA remains: 42 bases, in frame from the first base. The V and J ends are trimmed by 3 bases and 4 bases, leaving 12 bases between them. The germline V gene supplies CDR1 ENHRY and CDR2 SYGVKD. Patients with a history of autoimmune disease or receiving systemic immunosuppression were excluded from the trial. In every dose cohort, peripheral blood was drawn for TCR sequencing at baseline, cycle 4 day 1, and cycle 7 day 1. Samples came from an open-label, multicenter, first-in-human phase I dose-escalation trial of ivuxolimab. Adults with locally advanced or metastatic melanoma, renal cell carcinoma, hepatocellular carcinoma or head and neck squamous cell carcinoma were enrolled in the trial. CD4+ and CD8+ T cells were sorted separately from peripheral blood before TCR sequencing.

This clone was picked up a small number of times. The target of this receptor is not known. Base qualities are not at hand, and no much larger clone is one base apart. The chain employs TRBV10-3 and TRBJ1-1; TRBD1 is possibly the D segment (5 matching bases). This sequence was found in an adult with an advanced solid tumor such as melanoma, head and neck, liver or kidney cancer. The sequenced sample was CD4+ or CD8+ T cells sorted from blood, obtained in a trial of the OX40 agonist ivuxolimab. At the DNA level, the sequence is TGTGCCATCAGTGAAGGCAGGGCGGTCACTGAAGCTTTCTTT. It specifies CAISEGRAVTEAFF.